This passage covers 5 T cell receptor beta chains from one sample sequenced in a study of T-cell memory formation after mild COVID-19. A single record per CDR3 protein comes from TCRdb applying MiXCR to the 5' RACE reads. The sample includes 250,000 to 300,000 distinct CDR3 sequences, roughly 17% of them seen just once. Sequencing used PBMCs or a T cell subset sorted from them (not recorded which). The receptors derive from a man aged 18 to 29 who had mild COVID-19 (a few samples of this study predate the infection). Cell type and time point are not known.

This sequence joins TRBV27 and TRBJ1-1; D gene ambiguous. CDR3 length: 13 amino acids. V gave up 6 bases and J gave up 3 bases, with 11 bases separating them. Germline lookup yields CDR1 MNHEY and CDR2 SMNVEV (reference sequence). CDR3 amino acids: CASSYNRYTEAFF. The CDR3 nucleotides read TGTGCCAGCAGCTACAACCGTTACACTGAAGCTTTCTTT.

The rearrangement joins TRBV2 to TRBJ2-1; 10 bases agree with TRBD2. V was clipped by 6 bases and J by 9 bases; unmatched bases: 5. Germline assignment: CDR1 SNHLY and CDR2 FYNNEI. The CDR3 has 13 amino acids. The CDR3 is CASRASGGGEQFF. The CDR3 nucleotides read TGTGCCAGCAGAGCTAGCGGGGGCGGTGAGCAGTTCTTC.

This clonotype turned up a few times. The chain couples TRBV3-1 to TRBJ2-3, with D tentatively TRBD1 (6 bases). The CDR3 is made up of 19 amino acids. Germline lookup yields CDR1 LGHDT and CDR2 YNNKEL (reference sequence). V was pared by 1 base and J by 0 bases, with 20 bases between. CDR3 in amino acids: CASSQVKVRQAFSTDTQYF. The DNA for the CDR3 is TGTGCCAGCAGCCAAGTGAAAGTTAGACAGGCTTTTAGCACAGATACGCAGTATTTT.

The V call is TRBV29-1, the J call TRBJ2-3, with 10 nucleotides matching TRBD2. The V gene's germline CDR1 is SQVTM and CDR2 ANQGSEA. V was clipped by 3 bases and J by 4 bases; unmatched bases: 4. The CDR3 loop spans 14 amino acids. In DNA, the CDR3 is TGCAGCGTTGACAGCGGGGGGGCCCCAGATACGCAGTATTTT. It encodes CSVDSGGAPDTQYF.

This clonotype was detected many times. The chain joins TRBV20-1 to TRBJ2-7; D is possibly TRBD2 (6 bases). V lost 2 bases and J 4 bases, leaving 9 bases between the germline ends. Germline lookup yields CDR1 DFQATT and CDR2 SNEGSKA (reference sequence). The length of the CDR3 is 12 residues. In DNA, the CDR3 is TGCAGTGCTAGAACCGGGGGATACGAGCAGTACTTC. It encodes CSARTGGYEQYF.